This TCR beta chain was documented in a study of blood T cells in healthy people across ages. It was with a sample-barcoded 5' primer and a J-beta primer mix that a second PCR of about 6 to 11 cycles was run. Samples each returned at least 2.5 million CDR3-containing paired-end reads. TCRdb reprocessed the 5' RACE reads via MiXCR and lists one record per CDR3 protein. The sample lists approximately 770,000 distinct CDR3 sequences; roughly 60% were seen once. Per the germline V gene, CDR1 is SGHTA and CDR2 is FQGNSA. The trim removed 6 bases at V and 2 bases at J, leaving 3 bases unmatched. The CDR3 extends over 14 amino acids. General study findings and limits: TCR beta diversity, measured per million T cells, fell in a roughly linear way with age. TCR beta diversity correlated strongly with naive T cell percentage. Unsorted PBMCs blocked a conclusive comparison of naive and antigen-experienced cells.

A note on this clonotype: Its antigen is unknown.

The clonotype comes from a man in his thirties or forties in good health. Sequencing input: blood. The chain employs TRBV7-2 and TRBJ1-1, with TRBD1 matching over 10 bases. As DNA, the CDR3 is TGTGCCAGCAGGGGGACAGGGGCTAACACTGAAGCTTTCTTT. It is translated as CASRGTGANTEAFF.